This T cell receptor beta chain was documented in a study of blood T cells in healthy people across ages (dated by TCRdb to the mid-2010s). In terms of the full investigation: Template switching captured roughly one uniquely barcoded TCR beta cDNA molecule per two T cells in model experiments. To avoid experimental bias, donors of different ages were distributed randomly across sequencing lanes. The study measured age-related changes in TCR beta repertoire diversity using deep sequencing normalized with unique cDNA molecular identifiers. The donors were divided into four age groups: young (average 16 years), middle-aged (over 35), aged (around 59) and long-lived (about 90). Using the same blood draw, the study looked at two additional independent replicas of 1 million unique cDNA reads for two donors, one aged 18 to 29 and the other aged 80 or older.

Concerning this clonotype itself: The antigen it binds to is not known. The input lacks base qualities; no much larger clone sits a single base away.

Results and caveats for the whole study, not just this receptor: The CMV infection status of donors was not known, potentially confounding age-related changes in expanded clonotypes. As age increased, observed TCR beta diversity per million T cells dropped in a roughly linear way, and a significant reduction was already evident by age 40. Since profiling was done on bulk unsorted PBMCs, naive and antigen-experienced compartments could not be conclusively compared. Total diversity estimates from one million sequenced T cells were considered lower bounds and underestimates. The long-lived group showed more naive CD4+ T cells, fewer expanded clones and increased TCR diversity than the aged group, suggesting age selection. The percentage of naive T cells measured by flow cytometry correlated strongly with observed TCR beta diversity.

The germline V gene specifies SGHDT as CDR1 and YYEEEE as CDR2. The CDR3 starts with the cysteine, ends with the phenylalanine, and has 13 residues. Only the CDR3 DNA is retained, 39 bases long and in frame from the first base. Cut back by 4 bases and 4 bases, the V and J ends lie 9 bases apart. Receptor amplification or capture employed 5' RACE. The sample was run on an Illumina HiSeq 2500. A second roughly 6 to 12 cycle PCR used a sample-barcoded 5' primer and a J-beta primer mix. A template-switch 5' adaptor carrying 12 random nucleotides introduced a unique molecular identifier onto each TCR beta cDNA molecule. At least 2.5 million CDR3-containing paired-end reads were obtained from each sample. The Mint cDNA synthesis kit, primed by a TRBC-specific oligonucleotide, was used to synthesize first-strand cDNA from all RNA. All cDNA was treated with uracil-DNA glycosylase and then went through a first 18-cycle PCR with the universal primers M1SS and BC2_uni_R. As for the original processing: Each sample was normalized by randomly selecting 1 million high-quality reads, each carrying a distinct molecular identifier. Instead of being binned into consensus sequences, reads that shared molecular identifiers were thrown out. MiTCR, run with a Q25 quality threshold and the strictest error-elimination algorithm, handled CDR3 identification, clonotype clustering and error correction. A nonparametric unseen species model with Euler transformation was used to estimate a lower bound on total TCR beta diversity. TCRdb reprocessing: public reads trimmed at Q25 with fastp, clones called with MiXCR, in-frame beta chains kept. Every entry covers one CDR3 protein and lists the most common genes and DNA from its rows. TCRdb's processing, not the authors', yielded these V and J calls. Across this sample there are hundreds of thousands of distinct CDR3 sequences, with roughly 20% seen only once. The top ten clonotypes cover roughly 3.7% of the sample.

The donors were some 36 Caucasian individuals from Russia, aged roughly 6 to 90 years, who were systemically healthy. About 9.1 milliliters of peripheral blood were collected from each donor into EDTA-treated Vacutainer tubes. Ficoll-Paque density-gradient centrifugation was used to isolate PBMCs, with at least 6 million obtained per sample. Trizol reagent was used to extract total RNA from the PBMCs, yielding at least 5 micrograms per sample. For every donor, flow cytometry on a PBMC aliquot measured the percentage of naive CD45RAhigh/CD27high T cells. Recombination linked TRBV5-6 to TRBJ1-3; D gene: possibly TRBD1, on 5 matching bases. Specimen: blood. This sequence originates from a man in his 70s in good health. The nucleotides are TGTGCCAGCAGCCGGGACCCCGGAAACACCATATATTTT. It translates as CASSRDPGNTIYF.